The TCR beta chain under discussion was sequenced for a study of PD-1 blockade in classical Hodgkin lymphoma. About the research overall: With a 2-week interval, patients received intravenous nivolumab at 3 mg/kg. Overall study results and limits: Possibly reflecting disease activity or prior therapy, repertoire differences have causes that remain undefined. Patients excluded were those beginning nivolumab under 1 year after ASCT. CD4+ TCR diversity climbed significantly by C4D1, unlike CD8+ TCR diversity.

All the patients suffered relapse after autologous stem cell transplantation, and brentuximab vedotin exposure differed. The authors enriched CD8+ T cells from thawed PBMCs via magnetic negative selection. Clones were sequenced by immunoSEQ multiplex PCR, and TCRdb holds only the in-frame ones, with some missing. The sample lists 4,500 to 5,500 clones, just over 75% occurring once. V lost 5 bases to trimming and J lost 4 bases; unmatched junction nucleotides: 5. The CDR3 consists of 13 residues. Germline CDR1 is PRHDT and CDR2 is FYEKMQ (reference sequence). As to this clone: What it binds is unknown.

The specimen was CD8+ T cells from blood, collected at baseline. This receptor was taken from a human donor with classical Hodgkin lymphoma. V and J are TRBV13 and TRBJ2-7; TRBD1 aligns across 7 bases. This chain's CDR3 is CASSPKGQYEQYF. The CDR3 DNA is TGTGCCAGCAGCCCGAAGGGACAGTACGAGCAGTACTTC.